A single sample is the source of the 24 T cell receptor beta chains below, sequenced in a study of read filtering for tumor transcriptome and immune sequencing. Molecular barcoded adaptors covering alpha/delta and beta/gamma chains were used on approximately 440 ng RNA. TCRdb fed the reads into MiXCR, producing one record per CDR3 protein. The sample contains roughly 90,000 distinct CDR3 sequences, 20% to 25% of which appear only once. The specimen was a population of CD138-negative cells sorted from bone marrow. The receptors were sampled from a donor at least 40 years old with multiple myeloma.

As concerns this clonotype: A read error may be the cause here, since a much bigger clone is one base away. V is TRBV20-1 and J is TRBJ2-3; a possible D gene is TRBD2 (6 bases). Per the germline V gene, CDR1 is DFQATT and CDR2 is SNEGSKA (reference sequence). The CDR3 covers 14 residues. The CDR3 here is CSTSPTPRAGTQYF. CDR3 sequence (DNA): TGCAGTACTAGCCCGACCCCCCGAGCCGGTACGCAGTATTTT.

In its sample, this clonotype was seen a few times. The chain links TRBV18 to TRBJ1-5; D not certain. V dropped 0 bases and J dropped 3 bases, with 12 bases sitting between them. Per germline, CDR1 KGHSH and CDR2 LQKENI. This CDR3 has 16 amino acids. CDR3 residues: CASSPPGVTDNQPQHF. The CDR3 DNA reads as TGTGCCAGCTCACCACCGGGAGTTACAGACAATCAGCCCCAGCATTTT.

This clonotype was counted ten times or more. The rearrangement links TRBV2 to TRBJ1-1; no clear D gene. Germline CDR1 reads SNHLY; CDR2 reads FYNNEI. The ends were cut back, 3 bases at V and 2 bases at J, with 7 bases in the middle. The length of the CDR3 is 13 residues. The CDR3, as DNA: TGTGCCAGCAGTGATTCGGGCAACACTGAAGCTTTCTTT. This codes for CASSDSGNTEAFF.

This clonotype was observed at least ten times. V is TRBV30 and J is TRBJ2-2; TRBD1 matches at 8 bases. The ends lost 4 bases at V and 3 bases at J; junction bases unmatched: 4. CDR3 length equals 14 residues. From germline, CDR1 is GTSNPN and CDR2 SVGIG (reference sequence). CDR3 sequence (DNA): TGTGCCTGGAAACGGACAGGGTACACCGGGGAGCTGTTTTTT. This encodes CAWKRTGYTGELFF.

This sequence joins TRBV19 and TRBJ1-5; D is uncertain. CDR3 length: 16 residues. Trimming took off 1 base at V and 0 bases at J, with 10 bases between the two ends. Germline V lookup: CDR1 LNHDA, CDR2 SQIVND (reference sequence). CDR3 sequence reads: CASSIASLASNQPQHF. The CDR3 DNA sequence: TGTGCCAGTAGTATAGCCAGCCTAGCTAGCAATCAGCCCCAGCATTTT. The full variable domain, with the rest looked up from reference TRBV19 and TRBJ1-5, is DGGITQSPKYLFRKEGQNVTLSCEQNLNHDAMYWYRQDPGQGLRLIYYSQIVNDFQKGDIAEGYSVSREKKESFPLTVTSAQKNPTAFYLCASSIASLASNQPQHFGDGTRLSIL.

This clonotype was recorded at least ten times. The V call is TRBV28, the J call TRBJ1-5; possibly TRBD1 for D (5 bases). Trimming took 8 bases from V and 4 from J, leaving 15 bases between them. CDR1 and CDR2 from the germline V gene are MDHEN and SYDVKM. The CDR3 consists of 14 residues. CDR3 bases: TGTGCCAGCTCCTCGGGACGGATGAATCAGCCCCAGCATTTT. It is translated as CASSSGRMNQPQHF.

This clonotype was picked up many times. The gene calls are TRBV2 and TRBJ2-5; TRBD1 matches at 7 bases. Germline V gene lookup returns CDR1 SNHLY and CDR2 FYNNEI. The CDR3 totals 12 residues. The J segment lost 0 bases and the V segment lost 11 bases, leaving 3 bases of the junction unmatched. The chain's CDR3 is CAGGQYQETQYF. CDR3 DNA: TGTGCCGGGGGACAGTACCAAGAGACCCAGTACTTC.

This clonotype has only one observation. This sequence may be a read error, since a much larger clone differs from it by one base. CDR3 amino acids: CASSLNGRPTDTQCF. CDR3 sequence (DNA): TGTGCCAGCAGTCTCAACGGCCGCCCCACAGATACGCAGTGTTTT. V usage is TRBV2 and J usage is TRBJ2-3; D ambiguous. The CDR3 length is 15 residues. Germline CDR1 is SNHLY and CDR2 is FYNNEI.

This clonotype has a handful of counts. The gene calls are TRBV5-1 and TRBJ1-3, with TRBD1 as a possible D gene (6 bases). V was clipped by 4 bases and J by 8 bases, with 13 bases between them. Germline lookup yields CDR1 SGHRS and CDR2 YFSETQ. The CDR3 has 13 residues. The CDR3 here is CASSITGSDTIYF. CDR3 nucleotide sequence: TGCGCCAGCAGCATAACAGGGTCAGACACCATATATTTT.

A note on this clonotype: This sequence may be a read error, since a much larger clone differs from it by one base. The chain links TRBV29-1 to TRBJ2-2; D is unclear. Trimming removed 7 bases at V and 12 bases at J, with 15 bases between. Looked up from germline, CDR1 is SQVTM and CDR2 is ANQGSEA. There are 11 residues in the CDR3. CDR3 bases: TGCAGCGCCGCCTGGTCTGGGCAGCTGTTTTTT. This encodes CSAAWSGQLFF.

This clonotype was seen at least ten times. The chain recombines TRBV11-2 with TRBJ2-4; a possible D gene is TRBD1 (5 bases). CDR1 and CDR2 (germline): SGHAT, FQNNGV. There are 14 residues in the CDR3. With 7 bases removed from V and 6 bases from J, the gap between germline ends came to 16 bases. As DNA, the CDR3 is TGTGCCAGCACCCCAAGGGGCTGGGGAAACATTCAGTACTTC. Amino acids: CASTPRGWGNIQYF. The variable domain in full, completed from reference TRBV11-2 and TRBJ2-4, reads EAGVAQSPRYKIIEKRQSVAFWCNPISGHATLYWYQQILGQGPKLLIQFQNNGVVDDSQLPKDRFSAERLKGVDSTLKIQPAKLEDSAVYLCASTPRGWGNIQYFGAGTRLSVL.

In regard to this clonotype: A junction boundary mismatches the germline segment, possibly from a read error. V usage is TRBV28 and J usage is TRBJ2-1; D gene uncertain. The V gene's germline CDR1 is MDHEN and CDR2 SYDVKM. The CDR3 extends over 14 amino acids. CDR3 loop: CASSLLVSYNEQLF. The CDR3 coding sequence is TGTGCCAGCAGTTTACTAGTTTCCTACAATGAGCAGCTCTTC.

This clonotype occurred many times. The chain uses TRBV11-2 and TRBJ1-3; D unclear. With 5 bases removed from V and 4 bases from J, the gap between germline ends came to 21 bases. The CDR3 length is 17 residues. Germline CDR1 SGHAT, CDR2 FQNNGV. The CDR3 DNA sequence: TGTGCCAGCAGCCAATACCCCGCAAACGGAGTCGGAAACACCATATATTTT. Its protein product is CASSQYPANGVGNTIYF. The complete variable domain, with remaining parts taken from reference TRBV11-2 and TRBJ1-3, reads EAGVAQSPRYKIIEKRQSVAFWCNPISGHATLYWYQQILGQGPKLLIQFQNNGVVDDSQLPKDRFSAERLKGVDSTLKIQPAKLEDSAVYLCASSQYPANGVGNTIYFGEGSWLTVV.

The rearrangement links TRBV6-2 or TRBV6-3 to TRBJ2-2, with 8 bases aligning to TRBD2. This CDR3 region has 17 residues. Germline loops: CDR1 MNHEY, CDR2 SVGEGT. V shed 2 bases and J 6 bases; nucleotides not matched to a gene: 11. The CDR3 here is CASSYPLSGGPSGELFF. DNA of the CDR3: TGTGCCAGCAGTTACCCGTTATCGGGGGGGCCTTCCGGGGAGCTGTTTTTT.

This clonotype has a count of ten or more. The chain employs TRBV10-3 and TRBJ2-3; D unresolved. CDR3 length: 12 amino acids. The V gene's germline CDR1 is ENHRY and CDR2 SYGVKD. Trimming shortened V by 1 base and J by 5 bases, and 4 bases separated the two germline ends. The CDR3 protein is CAISEFRDTQYF. As DNA, the CDR3 is TGTGCCATCAGTGAGTTTCGAGATACGCAGTATTTT.

This clonotype was recorded many times. J is TRBJ1-1 and V is TRBV19; D call uncertain. The CDR3 contains 13 residues. The germline V gene has CDR1 LNHDA and CDR2 SQIVND (reference sequence). The V gene lost 3 bases and the J gene lost 7 bases, with 12 bases spanning the gap. CDR3 DNA sequence: TGTGCCAGTAGTATTAAGGGCGGGAGTGAAGCTTTCTTT. It is translated as CASSIKGGSEAFF.

This clonotype was counted at least ten times. The chain couples TRBV7-2 to TRBJ1-1, with 7 bases aligning to TRBD1. Trimming at V came to 3 bases and at J to 10 bases, leaving 5 bases not matched to a gene. The CDR3 contains 12 residues. CDR1 SGHTA and CDR2 FQGNSA come from the germline V gene. CDR3 nucleotide sequence: TGTGCCAGCAGCTTGACAGGGAATGGAGCTTTCTTT. It translates to CASSLTGNGAFF.

This clonotype has a single count. A much larger clone lies one base from this, so it may be a read error. The chain is built from TRBV4-1 and TRBJ2-5, with D unclear. This CDR3 region has 14 residues. Trimming removed 3 bases from V and 1 base from J, with 9 bases in between. Germline values: CDR1 MGHRA, CDR2 YSYEKL. The DNA of the CDR3 is TGCGCCAGCAGCCAGCTAGGGCTCCAAGAGACCCAGTACTTC. Translation: CASSQLGLQETQYF.

The rearrangement joins TRBV20-1 to TRBJ1-5; TRBD1 agrees at 7 bases. The V segment lost 2 bases and the J segment 5 bases; nucleotides outside the gene matches: 0. CDR1 and CDR2 (germline): DFQATT, SNEGSKA (reference sequence). This CDR3 is 12 amino acids long. CDR3 amino acids: CSARTGDQPQHF. The CDR3 bases are TGCAGTGCTAGAACAGGGGATCAGCCCCAGCATTTT.

In its sample, this clonotype was seen many times. The V call is TRBV30, the J call TRBJ2-1; D is uncertain. Germline values: CDR1 GTSNPN, CDR2 SVGIG (reference sequence). This CDR3 is 10 amino acids long. V was pared by 1 base and J by 9 bases, with 4 bases between. The CDR3 sequence is CAWSAGEQFF. CDR3 DNA sequence: TGTGCCTGGAGTGCTGGTGAGCAGTTCTTC.

In its sample, this clonotype was seen many times. This CDR3 reads CASSYSGQGYEQYF. The CDR3 region has the DNA TGTGCCAGCAGTTACTCAGGACAGGGCTACGAGCAGTACTTC. The rearrangement links TRBV6-5 to TRBJ2-7, with 8 bases that match TRBD1. The CDR3 covers 14 residues. Trimming cost V 0 bases and J 3 bases; bases outside gene matches: 1. Germline loops: CDR1 MNHEY, CDR2 SVGAGI.

The chain couples TRBV7-2 to TRBJ1-3; D gene ambiguous. Trimming removed 4 bases from V and 0 bases from J, with 10 bases in between. Germline CDR1 SGHTA, CDR2 FQGNSA. The CDR3 is made up of 15 amino acids. The CDR3 region is CASSSRTVSGNTIYF. The CDR3 region has the DNA TGTGCCAGCAGCTCACGGACGGTCTCTGGAAACACCATATATTTT.

The chain carries TRBV12-3 or TRBV12-4 and TRBJ1-1; 7 bases map to TRBD1. This CDR3 has 14 residues. Trimming took 5 bases from V and 11 from J; bases not matched to a gene: 14. For the CDR3, the DNA is TGTGCCAGCAGTGAGGGACAGAGGAACACTAAGGCTTTCTTT. Its translation: CASSEGQRNTKAFF.

On this clonotype itself: Since a much larger clone is just one base distant, this may be a read error. The CDR3 loop is CASSLYQGRALF. The DNA of the CDR3 is TGTGCCAGCAGTTTATACCAGGGTCGGGCTCTCTTT. This rearrangement joins TRBV28 to TRBJ1-1; possibly TRBD1 for D (5 bases). There are 12 residues in the CDR3. Germline loops: CDR1 MDHEN, CDR2 SYDVKM. The complete variable domain, with remaining parts taken from reference TRBV28 and TRBJ1-1, reads DVKVTQSSRYLVKRTGEKVFLECVQDMDHENMFWYRQDPGLGLRLIYFSYDVKMKEKGDIPEGYSVSREKKERFSLILESASTNQTSMYLCASSLYQGRALFGQGTRLTVV.